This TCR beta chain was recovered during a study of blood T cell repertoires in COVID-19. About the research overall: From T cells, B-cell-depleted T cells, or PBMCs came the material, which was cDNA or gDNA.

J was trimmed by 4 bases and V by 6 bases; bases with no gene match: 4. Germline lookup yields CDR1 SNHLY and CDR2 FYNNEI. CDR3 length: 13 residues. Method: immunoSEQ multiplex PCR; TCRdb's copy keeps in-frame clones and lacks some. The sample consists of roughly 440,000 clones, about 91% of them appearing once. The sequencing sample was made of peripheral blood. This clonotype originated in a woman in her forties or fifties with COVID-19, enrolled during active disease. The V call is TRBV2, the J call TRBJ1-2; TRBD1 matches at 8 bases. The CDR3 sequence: CASSLGQVYGYTF. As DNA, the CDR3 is TGTGCCAGCAGCTTGGGACAGGTCTATGGCTACACCTTC.